The rows below give T cell receptor beta chains drawn from one sample of a study of blood T cell repertoires in COVID-19. Generated by immunoSEQ multiplex PCR, the TCRdb table keeps only in-frame clones and is missing some. The sample comprises approximately 200,000 clones, approximately 84% of which are singletons, and 6.5% to 8.5% rests with the top ten. The sequenced sample consisted of peripheral blood. The source is a human donor with acute or convalescent COVID-19. The donor label of this sample is uncertain. CDR3s include the opening cysteine and the closing phenylalanine or tryptophan. Fields, in order: V gene, clone size, J gene, D gene, CDR3 length, CDR3 protein, CDR3 DNA. A D gene is named only where the DNA matches it firmly. For some rows the clone size is stated as once, few or many, or as a class when expanded; others skip it.

TRBV19,-,TRBJ2-1,-,14,CASTLRGFSNEQFF,TGTGCCAGTACCCTGAGGGGGTTCTCCAATGAGCAGTTCTTC
TRBV11-3,few,TRBJ2-5,-,13,CASSLGSQETQYF,TGTGCCAGCAGCTTAGGCAGCCAAGAGACCCAGTACTTC
TRBV5-4,-,TRBJ1-3,TRBD1,16,CASSLGQGARGNTIYF,TGTGCCAGCAGCTTAGGACAGGGGGCGCGAGGAAACACCATATATTTT
TRBV27,-,TRBJ2-4,-,15,CASSSDRLAKNIQYF,TGTGCCAGCAGCTCTGACAGGCTAGCCAAAAACATTCAGTACTTC
TRBV5-6,few,TRBJ1-2,TRBD1,15,CASSSRQGASGGYTF,TGTGCCAGCAGCTCGCGACAGGGGGCTTCAGGAGGCTACACCTTC
TRBV15,-,TRBJ2-1,TRBD1,17,CATSRDKGTGSYNEQFF,TGTGCCACCAGCAGAGATAAGGGGACAGGCTCCTACAATGAGCAGTTCTTC
TRBV5-5,-,TRBJ2-7,-,15,CASSLAAAQAYEQYF,TGTGCCAGCAGCTTGGCGGCAGCCCAGGCCTACGAGCAGTACTTC
TRBV9,-,TRBJ1-2,TRBD1,14,CASSASGTAYGYTF,TGTGCCAGCAGCGCATCCGGGACAGCCTACGGCTACACCTTC
TRBV14,-,TRBJ2-5,TRBD2,17,CASSSKAGGRLQETQYF,TGTGCCAGCAGCTCCAAGGCGGGGGGCCGGCTCCAAGAGACCCAGTACTTC
TRBV5-8,-,TRBJ1-6,-,14,CASSLRSGNSPLHF,TGTGCCAGCAGCTTGAGGAGCGGTAATTCACCCCTCCACTTT
TRBV19,-,TRBJ1-1,TRBD1,14,CASSPDREVTEAFF,TGTGCCAGTAGTCCGGACAGGGAGGTAACTGAAGCTTTCTTT
TRBV6-2/TRBV6-3,-,TRBJ2-2,TRBD2,19,CASSSDRSLAGGSTGELFF,TGTGCCAGCAGTTCCGACCGCTCCCTAGCGGGGGGTAGCACCGGGGAGCTGTTTTTT
TRBV18,few,TRBJ2-7,TRBD1,20,CASSPQVSGTGAFSSYEQYF,TGTGCCAGCTCACCACAAGTGTCCGGGACAGGGGCCTTTAGCTCCTACGAGCAGTACTTC
TRBV15,-,TRBJ2-1,TRBD2,18,CATSRDTSGSSSYNEQFF,TGTGCCACCAGCAGAGATACTAGCGGGAGTTCTTCCTACAATGAGCAGTTCTTC
TRBV6-2/TRBV6-3,few,TRBJ2-1,-,13,CASSYAEVNEQFF,TGTGCCAGCAGTTACGCGGAGGTTAATGAGCAGTTCTTC
TRBV6-5,-,TRBJ2-7,TRBD1,15,CASRRGQGGAYEQYF,TGTGCCAGCAGGCGTGGACAGGGTGGGGCCTACGAGCAGTACTTC
TRBV28,-,TRBJ1-2,-,15,CASSSPLVGFYGYTF,TGTGCCAGCAGTTCTCCCCTAGTCGGATTTTATGGCTACACCTTC
TRBV11-1,-,TRBJ2-6,-,15,CASSLRGSGANVLTF,TGTGCCAGCAGCTTAAGAGGCTCTGGGGCCAACGTCCTGACTTTC
TRBV7-5,-,TRBJ2-7,-,14,CVRSTGVRTYEQYF,TGTGTCAGAAGCACAGGGGTCCGGACCTACGAGCAGTACTTC
TRBV7-9,-,TRBJ1-1,-,14,CASSAHTENTEAFF,TGTGCCAGCAGCGCACATACAGAGAACACTGAAGCTTTCTTT
TRBV10-3,-,TRBJ1-4,-,14,CAISESGGNEKLFF,TGTGCCATCAGTGAGTCAGGAGGGAATGAAAAACTGTTTTTT
TRBV2,-,TRBJ1-2,TRBD1,13,CASSGTGRGGYTF,TGTGCCAGCAGCGGGACAGGTCGGGGTGGCTACACCTTC
TRBV11-2,-,TRBJ1-4,-,14,CASSLFTDNEKLFF,TGTGCCAGCAGCTTATTTACAGATAATGAAAAACTGTTTTTT
TRBV3-1/TRBV3-2,-,TRBJ2-7,TRBD1,15,CASSQGWQGAGEQYF,TGTGCCAGCAGCCAAGGGTGGCAGGGGGCTGGCGAGCAGTACTTC
TRBV10-3,-,TRBJ1-5,-,13,CAIKQENNQPQHF,TGTGCCATCAAACAGGAGAACAATCAGCCCCAGCATTTT
TRBV2,-,TRBJ2-7,TRBD2,15,CASGGVAGGNYEQYF,TGTGCCAGCGGGGGAGTAGCGGGAGGGAACTACGAGCAGTACTTC
TRBV2,once,TRBJ2-3,-,15,CASSEEAGSPDTQYF,TGTGCCAGCAGTGAAGAGGCAGGGTCGCCAGATACGCAGTATTTT
TRBV4-3,few,TRBJ2-1,TRBD1,15,CASSRGTGLGNEQFF,TGCGCCAGCAGCCGCGGGACAGGGCTAGGGAATGAGCAGTTCTTC
TRBV11-2,-,TRBJ1-1,-,16,CASSSPWGGRNTEAFF,TGTGCCAGCAGCTCCCCATGGGGGGGTCGGAACACTGAAGCTTTCTTT
TRBV5-1,few,TRBJ1-4,-,15,CASSLEAGPNEKLFF,TGCGCCAGCAGCTTGGAAGCAGGGCCTAATGAAAAACTGTTTTTT
TRBV5-6,-,TRBJ1-1,TRBD1,14,CASTSRTGEIEAFF,TGTGCCAGCACATCCCGGACAGGGGAGATTGAAGCTTTCTTT
TRBV5-1,-,TRBJ1-1,-,13,CASSPGQFSEAFF,TGCGCCAGCAGCCCGGGACAATTCTCTGAAGCTTTCTTT
TRBV5-1,-,TRBJ1-1,-,12,CASSLEGAKSFF,TGCGCCAGCAGCTTAGAGGGCGCAAAATCTTTCTTT
TRBV24-1,-,TRBJ1-5,-,13,CATSAAGNQPQHF,TGTGCCACCAGTGCCGCGGGGAATCAGCCCCAGCATTTT
TRBV5-1,-,TRBJ2-1,TRBD2,15,CASSLDRTSGSEQFF,TGCGCCAGCAGCTTGGACAGGACTAGCGGGAGTGAGCAGTTCTTC
TRBV30,-,TRBJ2-3,TRBD1,15,CAWSVRQGATDTQYF,TGTGCCTGGAGTGTACGACAGGGGGCCACAGATACGCAGTATTTT
TRBV5-1,-,TRBJ1-2,TRBD1,14,CASSRDRGLDGYTF,TGCGCCAGCAGCCGGGACAGGGGGTTAGATGGCTACACCTTC
TRBV27,-,TRBJ1-5,-,15,CASSFAGSRNQPQHF,TGTGCCAGCAGTTTCGCCGGGTCGCGCAATCAGCCCCAGCATTTT
TRBV10-3,-,TRBJ2-7,-,14,CAISDDRSSYEQYF,TGTGCCATCAGTGATGATCGGAGCTCCTACGAGCAGTACTTC
TRBV3-1/TRBV3-2,-,TRBJ2-5,TRBD2,16,CASSQVVRTSGETQYF,TGTGCCAGCAGCCAAGTGGTTCGGACTAGCGGGGAGACCCAGTACTTC
TRBV9,-,TRBJ2-1,TRBD2,17,CASSLRTSGRGGNEQFF,TGTGCCAGCAGCCTCAGGACTAGCGGGAGGGGGGGCAATGAGCAGTTCTTC
TRBV9,-,TRBJ1-2,-,16,CASSAQPTVANYGYTF,TGTGCCAGCAGCGCCCAACCGACAGTAGCTAACTATGGCTACACCTTC
TRBV5-1,-,TRBJ2-5,TRBD2,14,CASSRAGGGETQYF,TGCGCCAGCAGCCGAGCGGGAGGGGGAGAGACCCAGTACTTC
TRBV19,once,TRBJ2-6,-,17,CASSMDSLLSGANVLTF,TGTGCCAGTAGTATGGACAGCCTGCTCTCTGGGGCCAACGTCCTGACTTTC